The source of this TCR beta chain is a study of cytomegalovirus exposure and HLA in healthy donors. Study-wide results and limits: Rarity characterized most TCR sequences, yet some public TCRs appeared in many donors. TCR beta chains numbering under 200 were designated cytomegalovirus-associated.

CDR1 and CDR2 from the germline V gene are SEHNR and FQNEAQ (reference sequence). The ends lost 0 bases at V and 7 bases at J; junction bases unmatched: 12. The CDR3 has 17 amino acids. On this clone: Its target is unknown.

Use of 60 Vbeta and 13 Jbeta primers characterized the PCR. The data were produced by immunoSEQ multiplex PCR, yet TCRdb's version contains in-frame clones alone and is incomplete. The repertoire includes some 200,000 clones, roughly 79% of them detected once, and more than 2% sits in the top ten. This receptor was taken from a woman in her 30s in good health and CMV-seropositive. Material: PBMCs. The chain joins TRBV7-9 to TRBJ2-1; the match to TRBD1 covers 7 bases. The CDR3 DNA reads TGTGCCAGCAGCTTAGCTAGGATAGGGGGCTTAAAGAATGAGCAGTTCTTC. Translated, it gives CASSLARIGGLKNEQFF.